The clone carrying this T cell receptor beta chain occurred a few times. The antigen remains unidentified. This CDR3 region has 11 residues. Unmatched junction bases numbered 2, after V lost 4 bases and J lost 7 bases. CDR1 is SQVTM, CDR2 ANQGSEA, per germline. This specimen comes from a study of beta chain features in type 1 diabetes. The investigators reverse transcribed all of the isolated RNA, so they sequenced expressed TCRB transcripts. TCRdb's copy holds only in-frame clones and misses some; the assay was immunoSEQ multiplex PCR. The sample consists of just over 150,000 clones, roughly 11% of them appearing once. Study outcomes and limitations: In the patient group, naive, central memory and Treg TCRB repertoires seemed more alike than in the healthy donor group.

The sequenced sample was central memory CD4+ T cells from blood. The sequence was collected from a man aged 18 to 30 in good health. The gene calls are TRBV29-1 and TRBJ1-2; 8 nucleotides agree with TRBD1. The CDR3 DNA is TGCAGCGTTGGTGGGACAGGTGGCTACACCTTC. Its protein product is CSVGGTGGYTF.